Listed below are T cell receptor beta chains from one sample, sequenced in a study of cytomegalovirus exposure and HLA in healthy donors. Assay used: immunoSEQ multiplex PCR; TCRdb lists only in-frame clones, some missing. Among roughly 150,000 clones listed, 65% to 85% were seen once. The sample consisted of PBMCs. Receptors originate from a male donor in good health and CMV-seronegative. Both conserved end residues are part of each CDR3. Fields, in order: clone size, V gene, D gene, J gene, CDR3 protein, CDR3 DNA. The D gene is left open where the match is weak. For some rows the clone size is stated as once, few or many, or as a class when expanded; others skip it.

size: NA
V: TRBV19
D: NA
J: TRBJ1-1
CDR3: CASSHAGLLRKNTEAFF
DNA: TGTGCCAGTAGCCACGCGGGGTTATTACGGAAGAACACTGAAGCTTTCTTT

size: NA
V: TRBV5-1
D: NA
J: TRBJ2-1
CDR3: CASSLGGSNNEQFF
DNA: TGCGCCAGCAGCTTGGGCGGTTCAAACAATGAGCAGTTCTTC

size: NA
V: TRBV29-1
D: NA
J: TRBJ2-7
CDR3: CSVKGSDYEQYF
DNA: TGCAGCGTTAAGGGGTCGGACTACGAGCAGTACTTC

size: NA
V: TRBV18
D: TRBD1
J: TRBJ1-2
CDR3: CASSIRPGQDDYGYTF
DNA: TGTGCCAGCTCAATAAGACCGGGACAGGATGATTATGGCTACACCTTC

size: NA
V: TRBV7-7
D: NA
J: TRBJ1-4
CDR3: CASSLSSASSEKLFF
DNA: TGTGCTAGCAGCTTATCGAGCGCATCGAGTGAAAAACTGTTTTTT

size: few
V: TRBV12-5
D: NA
J: TRBJ1-3
CDR3: CASGRTTGDSGNTIYF
DNA: TGTGCTAGTGGTCGAACGACAGGTGACTCTGGAAACACCATATATTTT

size: NA
V: TRBV4-3
D: NA
J: TRBJ2-3
CDR3: CASSQDTGTDTQYF
DNA: TGCGCCAGCAGCCAAGATACGGGCACAGATACGCAGTATTTT

size: NA
V: TRBV30
D: NA
J: TRBJ2-3
CDR3: CAWSNGAPGTDTQYF
DNA: TGTGCCTGGAGTAACGGAGCGCCGGGGACAGATACGCAGTATTTT

size: NA
V: TRBV7-3
D: NA
J: TRBJ2-7
CDR3: CASSLSSDYEQYF
DNA: TGTGCCAGCAGCTTATCTTCAGACTACGAGCAGTACTTC

size: NA
V: TRBV6-1
D: TRBD1
J: TRBJ1-2
CDR3: CASISRTGPNYGYTF
DNA: TGTGCCAGTATATCGCGGACAGGGCCTAACTATGGCTACACCTTC

size: NA
V: TRBV29-1
D: TRBD1
J: TRBJ2-7
CDR3: CSVPQGMEQYF
DNA: TGCAGCGTTCCACAGGGGATGGAGCAGTACTTC

size: NA
V: TRBV19
D: NA
J: TRBJ2-3
CDR3: CASSIDFDGNTQYF
DNA: TGTGCCAGTAGTATCGACTTCGACGGAAATACGCAGTATTTT

size: NA
V: TRBV28
D: NA
J: TRBJ1-4
CDR3: CASSSGFEVQEWEKLFF
DNA: TGTGCCAGCAGTTCAGGGTTCGAGGTTCAAGAATGGGAAAAACTGTTTTTT

size: NA
V: TRBV28
D: TRBD1
J: TRBJ1-5
CDR3: CASSAGQGFQPQHF
DNA: TGTGCCAGCAGTGCCGGACAGGGGTTCCAGCCCCAGCATTTT